Following are 13 T cell receptor beta chains from one sample sequenced in a study of Graves' ophthalmopathy and Graves' hyperthyroidism. The TCR beta CDR3 regions underwent amplification from RNA transcripts. The first round was an RT-PCR with HTBI primers, and the second round was a multiplex PCR. TCRdb itself ran the multiplex PCR reads through MiXCR, one entry per CDR3 protein. The repertoire includes hundreds of thousands of distinct CDR3 sequences, roughly 20% of them detected once, and approximately 6.5% sits in the top ten. Sequenced sample: peripheral blood. These receptors all come from a woman under 30 with stable Graves' hyperthyroidism. Some clones in this sample may be carry-over from other donors' samples.

This clonotype was observed many times. The CDR3 spells CASNMGGEGYTF. The CDR3, as DNA: TGTGCCAGCAACATGGGGGGTGAGGGCTACACCTTC. V gene TRBV11-2 combines with J gene TRBJ1-2; weak D call: TRBD1 (5 bases). V dropped 7 bases and J dropped 8 bases, with 14 bases sitting between them. The CDR3 sequence is 12 residues long. In germline, CDR1 is SGHAT, CDR2 FQNNGV. The full variable domain, in which reference TRBV11-2 and TRBJ1-2 provide the parts outside the CDR3, is EAGVAQSPRYKIIEKRQSVAFWCNPISGHATLYWYQQILGQGPKLLIQFQNNGVVDDSQLPKDRFSAERLKGVDSTLKIQPAKLEDSAVYLCASNMGGEGYTFGSGTRLTVV.

This clonotype was seen ten or more times. The chain has TRBV15 and TRBJ2-7; 12 bases align to TRBD2. V trimming: 3 bases; J trimming: 6 bases; junction bases outside the gene matches: 15. This CDR3 has 18 amino acids. Germline-derived CDR1 and CDR2 are LNHNV and YYDKDF (reference sequence). The CDR3 reads CATSSSALLAGGQGEQYF. The CDR3 coding sequence is TGTGCCACCAGCAGCTCTGCCCTACTAGCGGGGGGCCAGGGCGAGCAGTACTTC.

This clonotype has a count of ten or more. This chain links TRBV29-1 with TRBJ1-2; TRBD1 matches at 8 bases. The CDR3 sequence is 13 residues long. From germline, CDR1 is SQVTM and CDR2 ANQGSEA. Losses at the gene ends were 0 bases for V and 5 bases for J; bases not matched to a gene: 2. The CDR3 region has the DNA TGCAGCGTTGAAGAGTGGACAGGGTATGGCTACACCTTC. This translates into CSVEEWTGYGYTF. Looking up the rest from reference TRBV29-1 and TRBJ1-2 gives the full variable domain: SAVISQKPSRDICQRGTSLTIQCQVDSQVTMMFWYRQQPGQSLTLIATANQGSEATYESGFVIDKFPISRPNLTFSTLTVSNMSPEDSSIYLCSVEEWTGYGYTFGSGTRLTVV.

This clonotype occurred many times. A read error may be the cause here, since a much bigger clone is one base away. CDR3 DNA: TGTGCCAGCAGTTGGGGTTCCTACGAGCAGTACTTC. Amino acids: CASSWGSYEQYF. The chain carries TRBV28 and TRBJ2-7; no clear D. The CDR3 covers 12 residues. Trimming removed 4 bases at V and 1 base at J, with 5 bases between. CDR1 and CDR2 (germline): MDHEN, SYDVKM.

This clonotype was picked up many times. The chain couples TRBV12-3 or TRBV12-4 to TRBJ1-6, with D possibly being TRBD1 (6 bases). The CDR3 consists of 15 residues. Trimming pared 2 bases from V and 9 bases from J, leaving 14 bases between. CDR3 nucleotides: TGTGCCAGCAGTTTAACAGGGTTGCGAGGTTCACCCCTCCACTTT. This sequence encodes CASSLTGLRGSPLHF.

This clonotype has only a few counts. The chain combines TRBV6-1 with TRBJ2-2; 8 bases align to TRBD1. Germline V gene data show CDR1 as MNHNS and CDR2 as SASEGT. This CDR3 has 15 residues. V lost 6 bases and J lost 4; bases outside the gene matches: 7. CDR3 amino acids: CASSKSGTGTGELFF. The CDR3 DNA is TGTGCCAGCAGCAAATCCGGGACAGGCACCGGGGAGCTGTTTTTT.

This sequence joins TRBV11-3 and TRBJ2-2; TRBD2 agrees at 10 bases. With V trimmed by 5 bases and J by 7 bases, 4 bases remained unmatched. Per germline, CDR1 SGHNT and CDR2 YENEEA. This CDR3 has 14 amino acids. The CDR3, as DNA: TGTGCCAGCAGCCCCGGGACTAGCGACGGGGAGCTGTTTTTT. It codes for CASSPGTSDGELFF.

This clonotype has at least ten counts. This sequence joins TRBV19 and TRBJ1-2, with D perhaps TRBD1 (6 bases). Germline CDR1 reads LNHDA; CDR2 reads SQIVND (reference sequence). There are 14 residues in the CDR3. V was trimmed by 5 bases and J by 6 bases, leaving 16 bases between them. This CDR3 is CASSLGQPRDGYTF. The CDR3 coding sequence is TGTGCCAGTAGTCTCGGACAGCCCAGGGATGGCTACACCTTC.

This clonotype was counted ten times or more. This chain links TRBV6-2 or TRBV6-3 with TRBJ1-5; D uncertain. This CDR3 has 15 residues. From germline, CDR1 is MNHEY and CDR2 SVGEGT. V was clipped by 0 bases and J by 3 bases, with 9 bases between them. CDR3 loop: CASSYSASYNQPQHF. As DNA, the CDR3 is TGTGCCAGCAGTTACTCCGCCAGCTACAATCAGCCCCAGCATTTT.

Comments on this clonotype: Compared with germline, one end of the junction differs, possibly owing to a read error. The rearrangement links TRBV6-2 or TRBV6-3 to TRBJ1-2, with D uncertain. The CDR3 extends over 13 amino acids. Germline values: CDR1 MNHEY, CDR2 SVGEGT. The DNA of the CDR3 is TGTGCCAGCAGTTACCTCCCTAACTATGGCTACTCCTTC. Amino acids: CASSYLPNYGYSF.

This clonotype was detected only a few times. The junction departs from the called germline gene at one end, perhaps through a read error. V and J are TRBV12-3 or TRBV12-4 and TRBJ2-2; possibly TRBD1 or TRBD2 for D (7 bases each). The CDR3 consists of 13 residues. Here the CDR3 DNA reads TGTGCCAGCAGTTTGCTACAGGGGCGGGAGCTGTGTTTT. Translation: CASSLLQGRELCF.

This clonotype was seen a few times. The V call is TRBV30, the J call TRBJ1-5; TRBD1 might be the D (5 bases). The CDR3 length is 13 residues. The germline V gene encodes CDR1 GTSNPN and CDR2 SVGIG (reference sequence). V was cut by 5 bases and J by 6 bases, with 14 bases left in between. CDR3 sequence: CAWRSQGSQPQHF. CDR3 nucleotides: TGTGCCTGGCGAAGTCAGGGAAGTCAGCCCCAGCATTTT.

This chain joins TRBV19 and TRBJ1-1; D gene ambiguous. V shed 5 bases and J shed 1 base, with 17 bases lying between them. Germline V gene data show CDR1 as LNHDA and CDR2 as SQIVND (reference sequence). This CDR3 is built from 16 residues. CDR3 in DNA: TGTGCCAGTAGTTGGGGTGGGTACAAAGCGAACACTGAAGCTTTCTTT. Its protein is CASSWGGYKANTEAFF.